This is a list of T cell receptor beta chains from one sample in a study of cytomegalovirus exposure and HLA in healthy donors. Generated by immunoSEQ multiplex PCR, the TCRdb table keeps only in-frame clones and is missing some. The table has 150,000 to 200,000 clones, roughly 85% seen once. The material sequenced was PBMCs. The receptors come from a woman in her forties or fifties in good health and CMV-seronegative. The CDR3 runs from the conserved cysteine through the conserved F or W. Fields, in order: CDR3 DNA, CDR3 protein, J gene, V gene, clone size, D gene. A D gene is named only where the DNA matches it firmly. Size tells how often a clone was seen (once, few, many) or the class of an expanded clone, and some rows leave it out.

TGTGCCAGCTACTGGTCCTACGAGCAGTACTTC CASYWSYEQYF TRBJ2-7 TRBV6-1 - -
TGTGCCAGTAGTATAGTCGGGGGACAGGGAAATCAGCCCCAGCATTTT CASSIVGGQGNQPQHF TRBJ1-5 TRBV19 - TRBD1
TGTGCCAGCACCCCCCAGGGGTTCGACGAGCAGTACTTC CASTPQGFDEQYF TRBJ2-7 TRBV28 - -
TGTGCCAGCAGTATCAGGGGGAGTAAATACGAGCAGTACTTC CASSIRGSKYEQYF TRBJ2-7 TRBV6-5 - TRBD1
TGTGCCAGCAGTGTCCAGGGGGCGAACACTGAAGCTTTCTTT CASSVQGANTEAFF TRBJ1-1 TRBV2 - TRBD1
TGTGCCAGCATTTGGGACAGTAACACTGAAGCTTTCTTT CASIWDSNTEAFF TRBJ1-1 TRBV2 - TRBD1
TGTGCCAGCAGTCCGAGACAGGGGAGGTCTAATGAAAAACTGTTTTTT CASSPRQGRSNEKLFF TRBJ1-4 TRBV28 - TRBD1
TGTGCCAGCAGCTTGAGACTAGCGGGATTGACCGGGGAGCTGTTTTTT CASSLRLAGLTGELFF TRBJ2-2 TRBV5-8 - TRBD2
TGTGCCAGCACCCCCTCCGGGGGGCCCCTCCGGACCGGGGAGCTGTTTTTT CASTPSGGPLRTGELFF TRBJ2-2 TRBV7-6 once -
TGTGCCAGCTCACCACGAAGGGGAGAGACCCAGTACTTC CASSPRRGETQYF TRBJ2-5 TRBV18 - -
TGCGCCAGCAGCCGGGGACTAGCGGGAGGGCGCTATGAGCAGTTCTTC CASSRGLAGGRYEQFF TRBJ2-1 TRBV4-3 - TRBD2
TGTGCCAGCAGCCTCCGGGACAGGGCGTGGACCGGGGAGCTGTTTTTT CASSLRDRAWTGELFF TRBJ2-2 TRBV5-4 - TRBD1
TGTGCCAGCGGAGAGGCCTACAATGAGCAGTTCTTC CASGEAYNEQFF TRBJ2-1 TRBV28 - -
TGTGCCTGGAGTAGGGGGAGTCATAATGAGCAGTTCTTC CAWSRGSHNEQFF TRBJ2-1 TRBV30 - -
TGCGCCAGCAGCGAAGACAGGATAGCGGGAGATACGCAGTATTTT CASSEDRIAGDTQYF TRBJ2-3 TRBV4-3 - -
TGCGCCAGCAGCCAGGGAGGGCCCCGATCCAATGAGCAGTTCTTC CASSQGGPRSNEQFF TRBJ2-1 TRBV4-1 - TRBD2
TGTGCCAGCAGTATAGACAGGGTTACTGAAGCTTTCTTT CASSIDRVTEAFF TRBJ1-1 TRBV27 - TRBD1
TGCGCCAGCAGCCCCACGGGGGGACCGGGGGACGAGCAGTACTTC CASSPTGGPGDEQYF TRBJ2-7 TRBV5-1 - TRBD2
TGTGCCAGCAGTTTGGGAGGCGGGGGGCTTACTGGCTACACCTTC CASSLGGGGLTGYTF TRBJ1-2 TRBV27 - -
TGTGCCAGCAGCCAAGTGCGGTATAATTCACCCCTCCACTTT CASSQVRYNSPLHF TRBJ1-6 TRBV14 - -
TGTGCCAGCAGTTCTAGGGAGACCCAGTACTTC CASSSRETQYF TRBJ2-5 TRBV28 - -
TGTGCCAGCAGTGTTCAGACAGGGGGCACCGGGGAGCTGTTTTTT CASSVQTGGTGELFF TRBJ2-2 TRBV2 - TRBD1
TGCAGCGTTGAGGCACAGGTCGGCTATGGCTACACCTTC CSVEAQVGYGYTF TRBJ1-2 TRBV29-1 - -
TGCGCCAGCACCCTAGGGATAGGGGGGGTAATTGGGGCCAACGTCCTGACTTTC CASTLGIGGVIGANVLTF TRBJ2-6 TRBV4-1 - -
TGCAGCGTTGACCCTCGGACAGGGGAATATGAGCAGTTCTTC CSVDPRTGEYEQFF TRBJ2-1 TRBV29-1 - TRBD1
TGTGCCAGCAGTGATTTACAGGGTCCTAGCACAGATACGCAGTATTTT CASSDLQGPSTDTQYF TRBJ2-3 TRBV25-1 - -
TGTGCCAGCAGCTCCAGGGGGCAGGGGCAGCCCCAGCATTTT CASSSRGQGQPQHF TRBJ1-5 TRBV7-2 - TRBD1
TGTGCCAGCAGTGGAGGACAGGGTGTAAACATTCAGTACTTC CASSGGQGVNIQYF TRBJ2-4 TRBV25-1 once TRBD1
TGTGCCAGCAGTTACCCAGCTTACGCGGCTGAAGCTTTCTTT CASSYPAYAAEAFF TRBJ1-1 TRBV6-6 - -
TGCGCCAGCAGCCACCGGGAGACCAACACCGGGGAGCTGTTTTTT CASSHRETNTGELFF TRBJ2-2 TRBV5-1 - -
TGCGCCAGCAGCCCGCTTGGGCGGGGACTTAATGAAAAACTGTTTTTT CASSPLGRGLNEKLFF TRBJ1-4 TRBV5-1 - -